This T cell receptor beta chain was captured in a study of T cell responses to AZD1222 COVID-19 vaccine. On this clone itself: Antigen unknown.

Using immunoSEQ multiplex PCR, the repertoire was profiled, and TCRdb retains in-frame clones only, with some absent. The table includes tens of thousands of clones, approximately 91% detected once. General study findings and limits: Clonal diversity may have been underestimated, and the donors were mostly white British, with more females than males. Unmutated variant regions reportedly attract nearly half of all spike-specific TCRs.

The germline V and J ends were trimmed by 6 bases and 2 bases, with 11 bases remaining between them. This CDR3 has 15 amino acids. Germline V gene data show CDR1 as MNHEY and CDR2 as SVGAGI. The specimen comprised peripheral blood, sampled on day 0 of AZD1222 vaccination. The TCR originated in an adult in good health. The V and J genes are TRBV6-5 and TRBJ2-6; D is uncertain. In nucleotides, the CDR3 is TGTGCCAGCAGGCCGGGTATCGCTGGGGCCAACGTCCTGACTTTC. It yields the protein CASRPGIAGANVLTF.